This TCR beta chain was captured by sequencing in a study of graft-versus-host responses after intestinal transplantation. Study at large: Each transplant was multivisceral, liver-intestinal, or isolated intestinal. All of the recipients had induction that used anti-thymocyte globulin, then tacrolimus and steroids for 2 to 3 years. Findings and limits, study-wide: Recipient marrow held GvH clones, some first seen in ileum or blood.

Clones were sequenced by immunoSEQ multiplex PCR, and TCRdb holds only the in-frame ones, with some missing. The data hold around 110,000 clones, with 75% to 95% observed a single time. Note on this clone: Its antigen is unknown.

The receptor comes from a human donor who received an intestinal transplant. This specimen was unstimulated CD4+ T cells sorted from spleen or lymph node cells, taken before intestinal transplant.

CDR3 coding DNA: TGTGCCAGTAGTAGAGGGCGGAGTTACACAGATACGCAGTATTTT. It specifies CASSRGRSYTDTQYF. The V gene is TRBV19, the J gene TRBJ2-3; D might be TRBD2 (5 bases). The length of the CDR3 is 15 residues. Germline lookup yields CDR1 LNHDA and CDR2 SQIVND (reference sequence). Between the trimmed V and J ends, which lost 4 bases and 2 bases, there was a span of 13 bases.